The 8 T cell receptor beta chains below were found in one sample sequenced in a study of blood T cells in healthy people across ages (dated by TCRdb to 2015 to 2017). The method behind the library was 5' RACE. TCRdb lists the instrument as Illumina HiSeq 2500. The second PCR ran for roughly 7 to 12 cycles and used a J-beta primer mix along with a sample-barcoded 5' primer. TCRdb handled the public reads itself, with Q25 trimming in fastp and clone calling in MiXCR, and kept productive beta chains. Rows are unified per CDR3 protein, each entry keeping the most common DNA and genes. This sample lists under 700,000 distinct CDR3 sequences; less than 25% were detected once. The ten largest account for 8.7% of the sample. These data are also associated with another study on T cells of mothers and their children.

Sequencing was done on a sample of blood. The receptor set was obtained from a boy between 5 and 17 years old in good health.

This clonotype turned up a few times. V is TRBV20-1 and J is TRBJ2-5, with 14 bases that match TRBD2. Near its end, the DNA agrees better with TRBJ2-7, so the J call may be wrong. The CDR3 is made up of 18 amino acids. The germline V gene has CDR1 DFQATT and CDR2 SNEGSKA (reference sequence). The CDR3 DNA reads TGCAGTGCTAGAGTGTTTTGGACTAGCGGGAGGAGGATAACCGAGCAGTACTTC. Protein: CSARVFWTSGRRITEQYF.

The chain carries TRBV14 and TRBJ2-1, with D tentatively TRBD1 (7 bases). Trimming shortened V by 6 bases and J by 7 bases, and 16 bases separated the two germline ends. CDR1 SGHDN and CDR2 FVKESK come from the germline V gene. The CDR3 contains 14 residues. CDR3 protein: CASRHRGGSNEQFF. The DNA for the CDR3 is TGTGCCAGCAGGCACAGGGGAGGTTCAAATGAGCAGTTCTTC.

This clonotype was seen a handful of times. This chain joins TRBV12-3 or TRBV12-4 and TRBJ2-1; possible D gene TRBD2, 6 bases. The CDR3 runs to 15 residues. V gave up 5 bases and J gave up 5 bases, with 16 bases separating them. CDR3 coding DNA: TGTGCCAGCAGTCTACGGGAGCTTACCGACAATGAGCAGTTCTTC. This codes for CASSLRELTDNEQFF.

The CDR3 sequence is CASSPSILARDFKLYEQYF. The CDR3 DNA reads TGTGCCAGCTCACCATCAATACTAGCGAGAGATTTTAAGCTCTACGAGCAGTACTTC. The chain employs TRBV18 and TRBJ2-7; 7 nucleotides align to TRBD2. The V gene end was trimmed by 2 bases and the J gene end by 3 bases; junction bases not matched to a gene: 19. Germline V lookup: CDR1 KGHSH, CDR2 LQKENI. CDR3 size: 19 residues.

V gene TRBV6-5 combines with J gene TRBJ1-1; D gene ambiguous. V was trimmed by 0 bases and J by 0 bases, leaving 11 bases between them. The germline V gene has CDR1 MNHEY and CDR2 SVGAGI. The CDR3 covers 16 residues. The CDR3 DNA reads TGTGCCAGCAGTTACTCGACATTAGAGGTGAACACTGAAGCTTTCTTT. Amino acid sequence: CASSYSTLEVNTEAFF.

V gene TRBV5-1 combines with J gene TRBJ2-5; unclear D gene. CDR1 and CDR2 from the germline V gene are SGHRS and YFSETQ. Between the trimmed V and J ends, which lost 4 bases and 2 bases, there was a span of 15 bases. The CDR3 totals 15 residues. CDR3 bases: TGCGCCAGCAGCCCGTTGGCGCCGGTGCAAGAGACCCAGTACTTC. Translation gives CASSPLAPVQETQYF.

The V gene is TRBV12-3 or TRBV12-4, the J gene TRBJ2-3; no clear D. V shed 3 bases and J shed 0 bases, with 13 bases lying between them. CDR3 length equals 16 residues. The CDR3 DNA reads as TGTGCCAGCAGTTTCGCTGGCCACCCGAGCACAGATACGCAGTATTTT. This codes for CASSFAGHPSTDTQYF.

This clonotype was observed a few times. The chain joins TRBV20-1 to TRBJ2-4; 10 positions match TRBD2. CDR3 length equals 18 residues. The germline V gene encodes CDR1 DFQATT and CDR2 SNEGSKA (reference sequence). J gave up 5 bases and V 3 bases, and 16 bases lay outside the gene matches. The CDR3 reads CSASPKPTSGVLENIQYF. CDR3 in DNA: TGCAGTGCTAGTCCAAAACCCACTAGCGGGGTTTTAGAAAACATTCAGTACTTC.